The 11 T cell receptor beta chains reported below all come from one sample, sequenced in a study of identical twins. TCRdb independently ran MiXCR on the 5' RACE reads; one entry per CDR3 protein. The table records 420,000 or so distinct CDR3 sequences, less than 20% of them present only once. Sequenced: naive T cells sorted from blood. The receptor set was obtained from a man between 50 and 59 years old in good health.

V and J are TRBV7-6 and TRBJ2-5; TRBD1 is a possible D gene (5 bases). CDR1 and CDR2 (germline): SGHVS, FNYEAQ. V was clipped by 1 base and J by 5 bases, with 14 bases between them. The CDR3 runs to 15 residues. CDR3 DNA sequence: TGTGCCAGCAGCTTAGAGGGTACAGGACGGGAGACCCAGTACTTC. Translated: CASSLEGTGRETQYF.

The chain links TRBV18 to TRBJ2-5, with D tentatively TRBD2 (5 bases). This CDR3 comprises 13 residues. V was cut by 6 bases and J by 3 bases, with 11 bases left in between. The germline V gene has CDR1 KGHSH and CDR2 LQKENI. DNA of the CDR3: TGTGCCAGCTCCCACGGGGTTAAAGAGACCCAGTACTTC. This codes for CASSHGVKETQYF.

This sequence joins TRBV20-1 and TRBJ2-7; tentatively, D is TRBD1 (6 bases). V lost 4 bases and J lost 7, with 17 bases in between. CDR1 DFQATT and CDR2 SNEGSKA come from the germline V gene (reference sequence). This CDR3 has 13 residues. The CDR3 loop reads CSANARERGEQYF. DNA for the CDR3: TGCAGTGCTAACGCCAGGGAAAGGGGGGAGCAGTACTTC.

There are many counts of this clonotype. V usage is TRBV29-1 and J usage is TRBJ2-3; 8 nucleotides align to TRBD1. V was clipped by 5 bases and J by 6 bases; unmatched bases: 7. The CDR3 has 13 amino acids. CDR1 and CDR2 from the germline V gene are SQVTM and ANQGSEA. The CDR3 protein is CSVNNAGGDTQYF. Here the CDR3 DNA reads TGCAGCGTTAATAACGCAGGGGGCGATACGCAGTATTTT.

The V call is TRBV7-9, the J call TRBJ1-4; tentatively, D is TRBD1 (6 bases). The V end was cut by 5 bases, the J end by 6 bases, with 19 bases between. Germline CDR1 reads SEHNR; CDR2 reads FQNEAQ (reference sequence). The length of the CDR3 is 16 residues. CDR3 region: CASSMSGARYDEKLFF. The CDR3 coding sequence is TGTGCCAGCAGCATGTCGGGGGCAAGGTATGATGAAAAACTGTTTTTT.

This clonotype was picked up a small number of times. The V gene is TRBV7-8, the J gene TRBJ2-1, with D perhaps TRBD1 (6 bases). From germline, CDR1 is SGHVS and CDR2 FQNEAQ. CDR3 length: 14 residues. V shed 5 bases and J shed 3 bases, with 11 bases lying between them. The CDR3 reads CASSILTGYNEQFF. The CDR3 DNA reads TGTGCCAGCAGCATTCTGACAGGCTACAATGAGCAGTTCTTC.

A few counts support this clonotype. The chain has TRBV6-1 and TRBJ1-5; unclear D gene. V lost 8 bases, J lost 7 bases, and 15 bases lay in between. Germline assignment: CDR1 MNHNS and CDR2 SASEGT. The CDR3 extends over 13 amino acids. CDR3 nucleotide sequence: TGTGCCAGCCTGCACAGCGAGGAGCAGCCCCAGCATTTT. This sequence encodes CASLHSEEQPQHF.

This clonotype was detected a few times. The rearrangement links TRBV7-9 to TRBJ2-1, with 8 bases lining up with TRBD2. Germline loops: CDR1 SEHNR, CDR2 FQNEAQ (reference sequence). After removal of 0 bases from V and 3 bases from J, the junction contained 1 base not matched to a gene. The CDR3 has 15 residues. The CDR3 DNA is TGTGCCAGCAGCTTAGCACTAGCGGACTACAATGAGCAGTTCTTC. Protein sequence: CASSLALADYNEQFF.

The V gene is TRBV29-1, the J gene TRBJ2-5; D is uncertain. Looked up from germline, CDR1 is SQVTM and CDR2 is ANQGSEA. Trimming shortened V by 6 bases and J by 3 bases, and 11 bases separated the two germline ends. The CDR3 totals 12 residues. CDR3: CSVPTEKETQYF. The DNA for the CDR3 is TGCAGCGTCCCAACAGAGAAAGAGACCCAGTACTTC.

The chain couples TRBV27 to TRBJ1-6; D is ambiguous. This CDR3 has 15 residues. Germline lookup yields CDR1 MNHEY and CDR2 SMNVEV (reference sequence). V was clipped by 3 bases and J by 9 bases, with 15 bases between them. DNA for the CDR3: TGTGCCAGCAGTTTGCTTTTGAGTAGGATTTCACCCCTCCACTTT. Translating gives CASSLLLSRISPLHF.

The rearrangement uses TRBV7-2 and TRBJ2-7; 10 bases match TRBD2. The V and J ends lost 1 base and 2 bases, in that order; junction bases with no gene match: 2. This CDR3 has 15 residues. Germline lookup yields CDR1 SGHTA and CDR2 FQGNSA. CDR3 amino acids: CASSLDLAGAYEQYF. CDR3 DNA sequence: TGTGCCAGCAGCTTAGATCTAGCGGGGGCCTACGAGCAGTACTTC.